This TCR beta chain was documented in a study of blood T cell repertoires in COVID-19. As for the study in general: Acute and convalescent COVID-19 specimens originated in the United States, Italy and Spain. T cells, B-cell-depleted T cells, or PBMCs provided the cDNA or gDNA that served as material.

While infection was still active, Seattle patients were enrolled and then followed longitudinally. V was cut by 2 bases and J by 3 bases, with 7 bases left in between. Germline loops: CDR1 KGHSH, CDR2 LQKENI. CDR3 length: 13 residues. Methods used by the authors: Nucleated cell number was recorded as an estimate derived from reference gene primer amplification. Method: immunoSEQ multiplex PCR; TCRdb's copy keeps in-frame clones and lacks some. V and J calls plus clone size are reproduced from that table; the DNA served to infer D and trimming. Of roughly 200,000 clones listed, 94% are singletons. The chain has TRBV18 and TRBJ1-1, with a tentative D call TRBD1 (5 bases). The sample comprised peripheral blood. This receptor was taken from a man in his thirties or forties with COVID-19, enrolled during active disease. CDR3 sequence (DNA): TGTGCCAGCTCACCAGGGGGGGACACTGAAGCTTTCTTT. It is translated as CASSPGGDTEAFF.